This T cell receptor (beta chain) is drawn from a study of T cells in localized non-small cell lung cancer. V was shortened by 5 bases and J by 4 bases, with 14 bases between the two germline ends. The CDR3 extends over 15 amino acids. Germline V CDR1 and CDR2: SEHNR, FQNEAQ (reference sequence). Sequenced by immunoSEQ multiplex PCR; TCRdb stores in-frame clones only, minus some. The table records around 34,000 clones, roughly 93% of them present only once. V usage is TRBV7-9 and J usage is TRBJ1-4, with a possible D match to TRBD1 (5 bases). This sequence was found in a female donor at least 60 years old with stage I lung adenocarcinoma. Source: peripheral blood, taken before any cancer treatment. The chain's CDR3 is CASSPSRDGNEKLFF. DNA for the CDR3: TGTGCCAGCAGCCCTAGCCGGGACGGTAATGAAAAACTGTTTTTT.